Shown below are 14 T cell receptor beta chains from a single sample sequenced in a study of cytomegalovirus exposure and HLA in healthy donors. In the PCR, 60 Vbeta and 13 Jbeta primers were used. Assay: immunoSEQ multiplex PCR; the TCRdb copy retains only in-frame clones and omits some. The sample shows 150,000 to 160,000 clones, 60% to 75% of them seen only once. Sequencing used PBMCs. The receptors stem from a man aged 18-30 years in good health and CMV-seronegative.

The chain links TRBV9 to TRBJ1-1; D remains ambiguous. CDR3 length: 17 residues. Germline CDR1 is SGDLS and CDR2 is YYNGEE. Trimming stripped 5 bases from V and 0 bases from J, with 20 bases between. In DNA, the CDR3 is TGTGCCAGCAGTGGTAGCGTGGGTGTTATGATGAACACTGAAGCTTTCTTT. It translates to CASSGSVGVMMNTEAFF.

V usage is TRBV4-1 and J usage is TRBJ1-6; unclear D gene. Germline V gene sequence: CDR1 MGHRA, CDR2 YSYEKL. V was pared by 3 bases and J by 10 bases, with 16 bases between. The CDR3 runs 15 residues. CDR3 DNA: TGCGCCAGCAGCCAGATAGATACCTCGGGGTCACCCCTCCACTTT. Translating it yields CASSQIDTSGSPLHF.

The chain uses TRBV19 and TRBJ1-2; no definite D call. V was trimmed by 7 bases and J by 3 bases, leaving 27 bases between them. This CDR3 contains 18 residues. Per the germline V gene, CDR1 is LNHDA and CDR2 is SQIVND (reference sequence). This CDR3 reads CASNTWRFSPEEHYGYTF. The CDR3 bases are TGTGCCAGTAACACTTGGAGGTTTAGTCCGGAAGAGCACTATGGCTACACCTTC.

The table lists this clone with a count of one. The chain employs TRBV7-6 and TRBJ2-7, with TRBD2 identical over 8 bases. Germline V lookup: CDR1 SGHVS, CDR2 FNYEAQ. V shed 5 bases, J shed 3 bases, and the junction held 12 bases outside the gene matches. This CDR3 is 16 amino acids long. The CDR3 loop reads CASSPGGGGGGYEQYF. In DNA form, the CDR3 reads TGTGCCAGCAGCCCCGGGGGGGGAGGGGGTGGCTACGAGCAGTACTTC.

Written as DNA, the CDR3 is TGTGCCAGCAGCCCCCGGACAGTGAACACTGAAGCTTTCTTT. This sequence encodes CASSPRTVNTEAFF. The chain recombines TRBV7-6 with TRBJ1-1; perhaps TRBD1 as D (6 bases). Trimming took 5 bases from V and 0 from J, leaving 10 bases between them. The CDR3 runs to 14 residues. Per the germline V gene, CDR1 is SGHVS and CDR2 is FNYEAQ.

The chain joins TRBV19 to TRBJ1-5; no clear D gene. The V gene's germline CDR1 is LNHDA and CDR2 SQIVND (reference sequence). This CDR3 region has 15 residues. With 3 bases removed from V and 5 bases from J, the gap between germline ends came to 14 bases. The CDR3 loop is CASSMAGRIDQPQHF. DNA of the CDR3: TGTGCCAGTAGTATGGCAGGAAGAATAGATCAGCCCCAGCATTTT.

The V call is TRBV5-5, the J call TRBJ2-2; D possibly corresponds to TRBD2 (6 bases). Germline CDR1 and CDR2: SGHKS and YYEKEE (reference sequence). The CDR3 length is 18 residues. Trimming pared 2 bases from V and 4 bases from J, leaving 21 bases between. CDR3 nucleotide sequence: TGTGCCAGCAGCTTACCGGCGGGACTCCCGCGTGGCACCGGGGAGCTGTTTTTT. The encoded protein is CASSLPAGLPRGTGELFF.

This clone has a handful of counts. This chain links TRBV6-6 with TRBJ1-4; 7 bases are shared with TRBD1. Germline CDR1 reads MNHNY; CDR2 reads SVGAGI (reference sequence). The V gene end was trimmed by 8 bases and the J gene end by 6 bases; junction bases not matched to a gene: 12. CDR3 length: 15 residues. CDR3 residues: CASAPDRERDEKLFF. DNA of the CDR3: TGTGCCAGCGCACCCGACAGGGAGAGGGATGAAAAACTGTTTTTT.

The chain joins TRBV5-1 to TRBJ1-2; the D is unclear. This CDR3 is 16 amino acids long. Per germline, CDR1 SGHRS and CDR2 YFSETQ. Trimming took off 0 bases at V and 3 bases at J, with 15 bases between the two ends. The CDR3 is CASSLDSAGQHYGYTF. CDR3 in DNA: TGCGCCAGCAGCTTGGATTCGGCTGGGCAGCACTATGGCTACACCTTC.

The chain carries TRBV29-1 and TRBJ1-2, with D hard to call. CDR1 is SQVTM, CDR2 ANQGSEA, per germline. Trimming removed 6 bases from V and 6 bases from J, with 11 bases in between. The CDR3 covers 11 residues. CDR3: CSVRDTHGYTF. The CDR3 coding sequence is TGCAGCGTCAGAGACACCCATGGCTACACCTTC. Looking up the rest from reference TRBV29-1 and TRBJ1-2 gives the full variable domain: SAVISQKPSRDICQRGTSLTIQCQVDSQVTMMFWYRQQPGQSLTLIATANQGSEATYESGFVIDKFPISRPNLTFSTLTVSNMSPEDSSIYLCSVRDTHGYTFGSGTRLTVV.

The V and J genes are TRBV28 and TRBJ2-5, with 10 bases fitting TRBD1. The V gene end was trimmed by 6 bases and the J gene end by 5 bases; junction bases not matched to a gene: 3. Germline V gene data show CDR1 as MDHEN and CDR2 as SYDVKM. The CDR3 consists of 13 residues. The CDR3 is CASSDRGQETQYF. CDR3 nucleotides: TGTGCCAGCAGCGACAGGGGGCAGGAGACCCAGTACTTC.

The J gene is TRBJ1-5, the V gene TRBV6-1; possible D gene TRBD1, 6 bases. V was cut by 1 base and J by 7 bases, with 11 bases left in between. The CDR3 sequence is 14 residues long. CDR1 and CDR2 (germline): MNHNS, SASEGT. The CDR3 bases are TGTGCCAGCAGTGAAGGGAACAGGGTACAGCCCCAGCATTTT. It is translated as CASSEGNRVQPQHF.

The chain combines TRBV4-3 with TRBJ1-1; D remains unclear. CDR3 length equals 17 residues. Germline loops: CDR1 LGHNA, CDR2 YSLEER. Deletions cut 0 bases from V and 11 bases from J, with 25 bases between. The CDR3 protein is CASSQDIPARQRWEAFF. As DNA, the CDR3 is TGCGCCAGCAGCCAAGATATTCCGGCCCGCCAACGCTGGGAGGCTTTCTTT.

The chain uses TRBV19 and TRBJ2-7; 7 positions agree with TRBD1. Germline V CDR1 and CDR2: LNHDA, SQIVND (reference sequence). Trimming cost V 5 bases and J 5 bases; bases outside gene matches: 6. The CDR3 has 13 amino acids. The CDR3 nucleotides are TGTGCCAGTAGTCCGGGACAGCGTGACGAGCAGTACTTC. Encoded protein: CASSPGQRDEQYF.